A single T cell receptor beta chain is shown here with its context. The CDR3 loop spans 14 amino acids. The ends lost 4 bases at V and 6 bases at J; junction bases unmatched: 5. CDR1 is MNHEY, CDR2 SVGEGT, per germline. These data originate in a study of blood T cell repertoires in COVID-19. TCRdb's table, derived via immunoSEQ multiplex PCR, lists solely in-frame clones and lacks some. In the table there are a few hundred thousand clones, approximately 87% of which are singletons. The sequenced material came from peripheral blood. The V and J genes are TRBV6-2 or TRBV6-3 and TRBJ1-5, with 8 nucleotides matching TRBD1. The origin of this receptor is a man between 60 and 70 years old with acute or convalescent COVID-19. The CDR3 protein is CASSFQGAGQPQHF. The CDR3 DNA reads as TGTGCCAGCAGTTTTCAGGGGGCGGGTCAGCCCCAGCATTTT.